The following is a TCR beta chain sequence with its context. Its antigen is not known. Only in-frame clones appear in the TCRdb table, and some are missing; sequencing was by immunoSEQ multiplex PCR. The sample records 130,000 to 150,000 clones, about 91% being singletons. The CDR3 consists of 13 residues. CDR1 and CDR2 (germline): SGHDT, YYEEEE. V dropped 6 bases and J dropped 9 bases, with 18 bases sitting between them. The entry originates in a study of T cell responses to AZD1222 COVID-19 vaccine. Points from the study as a whole: The donors showed a predominance of white British ancestry and of females, with possible underestimation of clonal diversity.

The TCR comes from an adult in good health. This material consisted of peripheral blood, taken on day 0 of AZD1222 vaccination. The rearrangement joins TRBV5-6 to TRBJ1-2; D not certain. The CDR3 nucleotides are TGTGCCAGCATGGTTGATGGTAGGGTGAGCTACACCTTC. It is translated as CASMVDGRVSYTF.